Listed here is a single TCR beta chain. What it recognizes is unknown. CDR3 length: 16 residues. The germline V gene encodes CDR1 SGHNT and CDR2 YYREEE (reference sequence). V lost 1 base, J lost 4 bases, and 7 bases stayed unmatched. This sample was included in a study of shared clonotypes between healthy human individuals. Study-level information: CD4 naive and memory got three plates each, CD8 naive two, CD8 memory one. Regarding the study as a whole: Generally, estimated richness proved larger in naive subsets than it did in memory subsets.

For every subset, genomic DNA was evenly distributed across several immunoSEQ plates. Original processing methods: As immunoSEQ supplied junction-only sequences (without quality scores), filtering differed. Data came from immunoSEQ multiplex PCR; TCRdb stores just in-frame clones and leaves some out. The DNA was the basis for D and trimming; V, J and clone size are from that table. The repertoire consists of over a million clones, with 75% to 85% occurring once and the leading ten covering 0.6% to 0.7%. The clonotype comes from a man aged 18 to 35 in good health. Some clones in this sample may be carry-over from other donors' samples. V gene TRBV5-4 combines with J gene TRBJ2-2; 7 nucleotides agree with TRBD1. The sample consisted of memory CD4+ T cells from PBMCs. Subset here: CD45RA-negative fraction. The CDR3 bases are TGTGCCAGCAGCTTGTCACAGGGGATAGTCACCGGGGAGCTGTTTTTT. This codes for CASSLSQGIVTGELFF.